This TCR beta chain was captured by sequencing in a study of technical replicates of blood from a few donors. Generated by immunoSEQ multiplex PCR, the TCRdb table keeps only in-frame clones and is missing some. The sample lists about 75,000 clones; 91% were seen once. Germline V gene sequence: CDR1 MNHEY, CDR2 SMNVEV (reference sequence). This CDR3 is built from 12 residues. Note on this clone: One end of the junction is discordant with germline, which a read error may explain.

The V gene is TRBV27, the J gene TRBJ2-3; tentatively, D is TRBD2 (6 bases). Sequencing used T cells isolated from PBMCs. The source is a human donor in good health. Some clones in this sample may be carry-over from other donors' samples. The CDR3, as DNA: TGTGACAGCGGGCCGACCACAGATACGCAGTATTTT. Its protein product is CDSGPTTDTQYF.